Listed here is a single TCR beta chain. In each sample, at least 6 million PBMCs were isolated. This sample was included in a study of blood T cells in healthy people across ages. Sample-barcoded 5' priming and a J-beta primer mix drove a second PCR of about 6 to 12 cycles. A single record per CDR3 protein comes from TCRdb applying MiXCR to the 5' RACE reads. In the table there are around 1,600,000 distinct CDR3 sequences, 40% to 45% of which are singletons. Germline lookup yields CDR1 SEHNR and CDR2 FQNEAQ (reference sequence). J gave up 8 bases and V 1 base, and 10 bases lay outside the gene matches. The CDR3 extends over 16 amino acids.

This clonotype was obtained from a woman younger than 35 in good health. The gene calls are TRBV7-9 and TRBJ2-1; 8 bases match TRBD2. The sample comprised blood. For the CDR3, the DNA is TGTGCCAGCAGCTTAGTAAACAGCGGGAGTATCTATGAGCAGTTCTTC. It yields the protein CASSLVNSGSIYEQFF.